One sample yielded the 5 T cell receptor beta chains listed below, sequenced in a study of T cells in Graves' hyperthyroidism and ophthalmopathy. RNA transcripts were the template for amplifying TCR beta CDR3 regions. TCR CDR3 regions were first amplified by RT-PCR with HTBI primers. Each CDR3 protein gets one entry after TCRdb re-called the multiplex PCR reads with MiXCR. The repertoire holds approximately 400,000 distinct CDR3 sequences, with about 15% as singletons. The sample taken for sequencing was blood. The receptor set was obtained from a woman under 30 with Graves' hyperthyroidism that later progressed to Graves' ophthalmopathy.

This clonotype was seen a handful of times. The chain links TRBV6-5 to TRBJ1-3; D is unclear. This CDR3 contains 15 residues. The germline V and J ends were trimmed by 1 base and 0 bases, with 7 bases remaining between them. Germline-derived CDR1 and CDR2 are MNHEY and SVGAGI. CDR3 protein: CASSYYRDSGNTIYF. The DNA for the CDR3 is TGTGCCAGCAGTTACTATAGGGACTCTGGAAACACCATATATTTT.

There are a few counts of this clonotype. This chain joins TRBV5-6 and TRBJ2-7; weak D call: TRBD1 (6 bases). V lost 0 bases, J lost 2 bases, and 9 bases lay in between. Germline lookup yields CDR1 SGHDT and CDR2 YYEEEE. This CDR3 region has 14 residues. The CDR3 DNA sequence: TGTGCCAGCAGCTTGGTAACAGGGCCCTACGAGCAGTACTTC. Protein sequence: CASSLVTGPYEQYF. Filled out from reference TRBV5-6 and TRBJ2-7, the complete variable domain reads DAGVTQSPTHLIKTRGQQVTLRCSPKSGHDTVSWYQQALGQGPQFIFQYYEEEERQRGNFPDRFSGHQFPNYSSELNVNALLLGDSALYLCASSLVTGPYEQYFGPGTRLTVT.

This clonotype has at least ten counts. The chain employs TRBV3-1 and TRBJ2-7; either TRBD1 or TRBD2 may supply D (5 bases each). Germline V lookup: CDR1 LGHDT, CDR2 YNNKEL (reference sequence). V lost 1 base to trimming and J lost 2 bases, with 12 bases between them. This CDR3 spans 15 amino acids. DNA of the CDR3: TGTGCCAGCAGCCAAGGCCCGGGACCTGCCTACGAGCAGTACTTC. Protein sequence: CASSQGPGPAYEQYF.

This clonotype was counted ten times or more. DNA for the CDR3: TGTGCCAGCAGTGAACCGGTCGGGTCACGAGGACAGCCCCAGCATTTT. Encoded protein: CASSEPVGSRGQPQHF. The chain is built from TRBV6-1 and TRBJ1-5; no definite D call. This CDR3 has 16 amino acids. CDR1 MNHNS and CDR2 SASEGT come from the germline V gene. Between the trimmed V and J ends, which lost 2 bases and 7 bases, there was a span of 18 bases.

The J gene is TRBJ2-7, the V gene TRBV6-1, with 8 positions matching TRBD1. The CDR3 has 16 residues. The J segment lost 2 bases and the V segment lost 6 bases, leaving 12 bases of the junction unmatched. Germline CDR1 and CDR2: MNHNS and SASEGT. CDR3 loop: CASRSSDRALTYEQYF. The CDR3 bases are TGTGCCAGCAGGTCCTCGGACAGGGCACTTACCTACGAGCAGTACTTC.